This T cell receptor beta chain was captured in a study of identical twins. This clonotype was observed a few times. Its matching antigen is unknown. Study observations and caveats: In drawing conclusions, the study used cross-sectional statistical analysis and did not follow the same donors. Carriage of fewer insertions was seen in abundant cord blood beta clonotypes, whereas memory repertoires showed none. Beta out-of-frame twin sharing showed a weaker excess.

TCRdb reprocessed the 5' RACE reads via MiXCR and lists one record per CDR3 protein. This table holds around 1.7 million distinct CDR3 sequences, 25% to 35% found once. Healthy Caucasians were all of the donors. Sequenced input: cord blood. This TCR was sampled from a newborn girl in good health.

The CDR3 spells CASARLAGPQETQYF. For the CDR3, the DNA is TGTGCTAGTGCTAGACTAGCGGGGCCCCAAGAGACCCAGTACTTC. The chain links TRBV12-5 to TRBJ2-5; 11 bases map to TRBD2. The CDR3 spans 15 residues. CDR1 is LGHNT, CDR2 FRNRAP, per germline. V shed 7 bases, J shed 1 base, and the junction held 5 bases outside the gene matches.